Listed below are T cell receptor beta chains from one sample, sequenced in a study of T-cell memory formation after mild COVID-19. From the 5' RACE reads, TCRdb called clonotypes with MiXCR, one entry per CDR3 protein. The sample shows roughly 150,000 distinct CDR3 sequences, about 14% of them seen only once. Sequenced: PBMCs or a T cell subset sorted from them (not recorded which). The source of these receptors is an adult woman who had mild COVID-19 (a few samples of this study predate the infection). Cell type and time point are not known. The CDR3 runs from the conserved cysteine through the conserved F or W. A D gene is named only where the DNA matches it firmly. Some rows mark clone size as missing; the rest say once, few, many or name a class of expanded clone.

j_call v_call clone_size d_call cdr3_nt cdr3_aa
TRBJ1-1 TRBV4-1 - - TGCGCCAGCAGCCGGACGGTGAGAGACACTGAAGCTTTCTTT CASSRTVRDTEAFF
TRBJ2-7 TRBV5-4 - TRBD2 TGTGCCAGCAGCCAAGGCGGGACTACCTTCTACGAGCAGTACTTC CASSQGGTTFYEQYF
TRBJ2-2 TRBV24-1 - TRBD2 TGTGCCACCAGTGATTTCGGAGCGGGAGTTTCGGGGGAGCTGTTTTTT CATSDFGAGVSGELFF
TRBJ2-1 TRBV7-2 few TRBD2 TGTGCCAGCAGCTTATGGGGCGGGAGGGAGTACAATGAGCAGTTCTTC CASSLWGGREYNEQFF
TRBJ2-7 TRBV9 - - TGTGCCAGCAGCGAGGGTCAGGCGGTTTCCTACGAGCAGTACTTC CASSEGQAVSYEQYF
TRBJ2-4 TRBV7-2 many - TGTGCCAGCAGCTTAGACAGGGAAAACATTCAGTACTTC CASSLDRENIQYF
TRBJ2-3 TRBV4-2 - TRBD2 TGTGCCAGCAGCCAAGGAACTAGCGGGGGGGATACGCAGTATTTT CASSQGTSGGDTQYF
TRBJ2-1 TRBV20-1 few TRBD2 TGCAGTGCTAGAGGAGCTAGCGGGAGGGGCTCCTACAATGAGCAGTTCTTC CSARGASGRGSYNEQFF
TRBJ2-4 TRBV5-1 few TRBD1 TGCGCCAGCAGCTTGGGGGACAGTCAAAACATTCAGTACTTC CASSLGDSQNIQYF
TRBJ2-6 TRBV11-1 few - TGTGCCAGCAGCTTAGTGGCCCGCGGCTCTGGGGCCAACGTCCTGACTTTC CASSLVARGSGANVLTF
TRBJ1-2 TRBV6-5 - - TGTGCCAGCAGTGTGAGGGGTTCCGCCGGCTACACCTTC CASSVRGSAGYTF
TRBJ2-3 TRBV5-1 many - TGCGCCAGCAGCTTACCAGCCCCAGATACGCAGTATTTT CASSLPAPDTQYF
TRBJ1-1 TRBV12-3/TRBV12-4 few TRBD1 TGTGCCAGCAACCCGGGACAGGGAAACACTGAAGCTTTCTTT CASNPGQGNTEAFF
TRBJ1-6 TRBV7-6 - - TGTGCCAGCAGACTTCAACTTGGACGGCGCTGGGGGCCCCTCCACTTT CASRLQLGRRWGPLHF
TRBJ1-4 TRBV4-1 - TRBD1 TGCGCCAGCAGACCTACAGGGGTCCAGGATGAAAAACTGTTTTTT CASRPTGVQDEKLFF
TRBJ1-5 TRBV6-1 few - TGTGCCAGCAGTGAAGTCGGAGGGGTAAAGCCCCAGCATTTT CASSEVGGVKPQHF
TRBJ2-7 TRBV20-1 few TRBD2 TGCAGTGCCCCGGGAGCGGGGAACTACGAGCAGTACTTC CSAPGAGNYEQYF
TRBJ1-1 TRBV24-1 - - TGTGCCACCAGTGATTCTATAAACACTGAAGCTTTCTTT CATSDSINTEAFF
TRBJ2-7 TRBV4-1 few TRBD1 TGCGCCAGCAGCCTACCTCCGGGACAGGGGACCTACGAGCAGTACTTC CASSLPPGQGTYEQYF
TRBJ1-1 TRBV7-9 few - TGTGCCAGCAGCGACGAAACAGGGTCGAACACTGAAGCTTTCTTT CASSDETGSNTEAFF
TRBJ2-1 TRBV7-2 few - TGTGCCAGCAGGGAAGCGGTACTTAATGAGCAGTTCTTC CASREAVLNEQFF
TRBJ2-3 TRBV5-6 few TRBD2 TGTGCCAGCAGCTTTAGCGGGATAAGGGGAGATACGCAGTATTTT CASSFSGIRGDTQYF
TRBJ2-1 TRBV30 few - TGTGCCTTCTCGACTTACAATGAGCAGTTCTTC CAFSTYNEQFF
TRBJ2-4 TRBV5-1 - - TGCGCCAGCAGTTCACCCTCAGGCATTCAGTACTTC CASSSPSGIQYF
TRBJ1-6 TRBV3-1 - - TGTGCCAGCAGCCACAGGGGCAATGGCTATAATTCACCCCTCCACTTT CASSHRGNGYNSPLHF
TRBJ1-2 TRBV9 few TRBD1 TGTGCCAGCAGCGGGGGGACAGTATATGGCTACACCTTC CASSGGTVYGYTF
TRBJ2-3 TRBV29-1 - - TGCAGCGTTGAATCCTACAGAGGAAGTGGCACAGATACGCAGTATTTT CSVESYRGSGTDTQYF
TRBJ2-3 TRBV20-1 many TRBD2 TGCAGTGCTTACGGACTAGTAAGAGATACGCAGTATTTT CSAYGLVRDTQYF
TRBJ2-1 TRBV29-1 few - TGCAGCGTTTGGGGCGGAACGAGCTCCTACAATGAGCAGTTCTTC CSVWGGTSSYNEQFF
TRBJ2-7 TRBV25-1 many - TGTGCCAGCAGTGAATCACCATCCTACGAGCAGTACTTC CASSESPSYEQYF
TRBJ2-7 TRBV7-2 - - TGTGCCAGCAGCTTGTCCATCTACGAGCAGTACTTC CASSLSIYEQYF
TRBJ1-4 TRBV5-1 - - TGCGCCAGCAGCTTGGGGGGATTTGTTCGAACTAATGAAAAACTGTTTTTT CASSLGGFVRTNEKLFF
TRBJ2-2 TRBV27 many - TGTGCCAGCAGTTTACGGGGGAACACCGGGGAGCTGTTTTTT CASSLRGNTGELFF
TRBJ2-7 TRBV6-6 - - TGTGCCAGCAGTGTGGGAGGACAGACCCTGAGGGCCTACGAGCAGTACTTC CASSVGGQTLRAYEQYF
TRBJ2-3 TRBV4-3 few TRBD2 TGCGCCAGCAGCCGTACTGCGGGGGTGTTAACAGATACGCAGTATTTT CASSRTAGVLTDTQYF
TRBJ1-6 TRBV19 - - TGTGCCAGTAGTATGGGAATTGGGGGTTTCCCCCTCCACTTT CASSMGIGGFPLHF
TRBJ2-1 TRBV7-2 few TRBD2 TGTGCCAGCAGGCAACCGGGACTAGCGGCTCCTCACTACAATGAGCAGTTCTTC CASRQPGLAAPHYNEQFF
TRBJ2-7 TRBV4-1 - TRBD2 TGCGCCAGCAGCCAAGAGCCGATAGCGGGGACCACTTACGAGCAGTACTTC CASSQEPIAGTTYEQYF
TRBJ2-7 TRBV4-2 - - TGTGCCAGCAGCCAAGAAACGGTAGCTTACGCGACCTCCTACGAGCAGTACTTC CASSQETVAYATSYEQYF
TRBJ1-3 TRBV3-1 - - TGTGCCAGCAGCCCCACAGGGCTAAGCTCTGGAAACACCATATATTTT CASSPTGLSSGNTIYF
TRBJ1-2 TRBV7-9 - TRBD1 TGTGCCAGCAGCTTAGGGGCTCAGGGGGCGGACTATGGCTACACCTTC CASSLGAQGADYGYTF
TRBJ1-6 TRBV14 many - TGTGCCAGCAGCCAACATCCACCCGGGTATAATTCACCCCTCCACTTT CASSQHPPGYNSPLHF
TRBJ1-6 TRBV12-3/TRBV12-4 few TRBD1 TGTGCCAGCACCTTAATGAGGACAGGGGGCTATAATTCACCCCTCCACTTT CASTLMRTGGYNSPLHF
TRBJ2-5 TRBV29-1 - TRBD2 TGCAGCGTCCACCTCTGGACTAGCGGAGGGGACCAAGAGACCCAGTACTTC CSVHLWTSGGDQETQYF
TRBJ2-5 TRBV2 few TRBD2 TGTGCCTCCTACGCGGGGGCGGGAGGGACCCAGTACTTC CASYAGAGGTQYF
TRBJ2-1 TRBV19 - TRBD2 TGTGCCAGTAGTAACATAACTAGCGGTCGCTCCTACAATGAGCAGTTCTTC CASSNITSGRSYNEQFF
TRBJ2-1 TRBV11-2 - TRBD2 TGTGCCAGCACCCTGCGCCGCGGACTAGCGGGCAACAATGAGCAGTTCTTC CASTLRRGLAGNNEQFF
TRBJ2-3 TRBV12-3/TRBV12-4 few TRBD2 TGTGCCAGCAGTTTCTCCTGGCGGGAGTGGGTAGATACGCAGTATTTT CASSFSWREWVDTQYF
TRBJ2-5 TRBV10-3 - TRBD2 TGTGCCATCAGTGACCCACTAGCGGCAGGCACCCAGTACTTC CAISDPLAAGTQYF
TRBJ2-3 TRBV9 many - TGTGCCAGCAGCCCTCGACAGGCCTCTAGCACAGATACGCAGTATTTT CASSPRQASSTDTQYF
TRBJ1-2 TRBV28 - - TGTGCCAGCAGTTGGGACCACTATGGCTACACCTTC CASSWDHYGYTF
TRBJ2-1 TRBV7-6 few - TGTGCCAGCAGCTTCGGTGGGTCCAAGCAGTTCTTC CASSFGGSKQFF
TRBJ1-1 TRBV29-1 - - TGCAGCGTTCTCGGGGCTTTGAACACTGAAGCTTTCTTT CSVLGALNTEAFF